This TCR beta chain is drawn from a study of human thymus T cells. The study, taken as a whole, reports: Thymic and blood repertoires appeared to display a bias in their usage of V and J genes.

A remark on this clone: Its antigen is undetermined.

Libraries were prepared by immunoSEQ multiplex PCR; TCRdb keeps only in-frame clonotypes and omits some of them. The repertoire holds about 43,000 clones, with just under 95% as singletons. The donors were infants in Finland with congenital heart defects, otherwise immunologically healthy. A roughly 0.45-1 mL peripheral blood aliquot was taken intraoperatively from four of eight donors. Genomic DNA was extracted from every available blood leukocyte. The sequenced sample consisted of blood. This TCR was sampled from a girl under two years old with a congenital heart defect but otherwise immunologically healthy.

In nucleotides, the CDR3 is TGTGCCAGCAGCCAAGTGGTTCCGGGGATGTCCACAGATACGCAGTATTTT. Encoded protein: CASSQVVPGMSTDTQYF. The chain carries TRBV14 and TRBJ2-3; tentatively, D is TRBD2 (5 bases). This CDR3 has 17 residues. Germline V gene data show CDR1 as SGHDN and CDR2 as FVKESK. Trimming shortened V by 1 base and J by 2 bases, and 16 bases separated the two germline ends.